This T cell receptor (beta chain) was identified in a study of regulatory T cells in long-lasting Graves disease. On the study more broadly: New Graves' disease cases had less than 3 months of antithyroid drugs.

Regarding the study as a whole: Persistent cases of Graves' showed reduced TCR diversity relative to newly diagnosed patients. Favored usage of TRBV28, TRBJ1-2 and TRBJ2-5 was recorded in persistent disease.

The TCR beta library used iRepertoire HTBI primers with Arm-PCR amplification of CDR3. TCRdb re-called the multiplex PCR reads with MiXCR, one entry per CDR3 protein. The sample holds 200,000 to 300,000 distinct CDR3 sequences, over 20% seen once. Details on this clonotype: Its antigen is not known.

Described time point: newly diagnosed GD, antithyroid drugs for less than 3 months. PBMC-extracted RNA yielded the TCR library. Germline CDR1 GTSNPN, CDR2 SVGIG (reference sequence). The CDR3 covers 12 residues. The ends were cut back, 5 bases at V and 7 bases at J, with 14 bases in the middle. Sequencing used peripheral blood mononuclear cells (PBMCs), obtained at new diagnosis, from a patient treated with antithyroid drugs. The sequence was obtained from a female donor with Graves disease. The chain uses TRBV30 and TRBJ1-1; D ambiguous. CDR3 nucleotides: TGTGCCTGGCAAACGGGTGTCGGTGAAGCTTTCTTT. This codes for CAWQTGVGEAFF.